This T cell receptor beta chain was profiled in a study of blood T cell repertoires in COVID-19. Overall study: Samples representing acute and convalescent COVID-19 were sourced from the United States, Italy and Spain. From T cells, B-cell-depleted T cells, or PBMCs came the material, which was cDNA or gDNA.

Germline CDR1 is LNHDA and CDR2 is SQIVND (reference sequence). V shed 7 bases and J 2 bases; nucleotides not matched to a gene: 6. CDR3 length equals 15 residues. Methods used by the authors: Counts of nucleated cells, estimated from reference gene primer amplification, were obtained. Assay: immunoSEQ multiplex PCR; the TCRdb copy retains only in-frame clones and omits some. The V and J calls and clone size come from that table; D and trimming were worked out from the DNA. Of 100,000 or so clones in the sample, just over 90% were seen once. The chain carries TRBV19 and TRBJ2-3; TRBD2 matches at 10 bases. Sequenced: peripheral blood. This sequence was found in a man aged 60 to 75 with acute or convalescent COVID-19. The chain's CDR3 is CASKPGTSATDTQYF. The CDR3 nucleotides read TGTGCCAGTAAGCCCGGGACTAGCGCCACAGATACGCAGTATTTT.